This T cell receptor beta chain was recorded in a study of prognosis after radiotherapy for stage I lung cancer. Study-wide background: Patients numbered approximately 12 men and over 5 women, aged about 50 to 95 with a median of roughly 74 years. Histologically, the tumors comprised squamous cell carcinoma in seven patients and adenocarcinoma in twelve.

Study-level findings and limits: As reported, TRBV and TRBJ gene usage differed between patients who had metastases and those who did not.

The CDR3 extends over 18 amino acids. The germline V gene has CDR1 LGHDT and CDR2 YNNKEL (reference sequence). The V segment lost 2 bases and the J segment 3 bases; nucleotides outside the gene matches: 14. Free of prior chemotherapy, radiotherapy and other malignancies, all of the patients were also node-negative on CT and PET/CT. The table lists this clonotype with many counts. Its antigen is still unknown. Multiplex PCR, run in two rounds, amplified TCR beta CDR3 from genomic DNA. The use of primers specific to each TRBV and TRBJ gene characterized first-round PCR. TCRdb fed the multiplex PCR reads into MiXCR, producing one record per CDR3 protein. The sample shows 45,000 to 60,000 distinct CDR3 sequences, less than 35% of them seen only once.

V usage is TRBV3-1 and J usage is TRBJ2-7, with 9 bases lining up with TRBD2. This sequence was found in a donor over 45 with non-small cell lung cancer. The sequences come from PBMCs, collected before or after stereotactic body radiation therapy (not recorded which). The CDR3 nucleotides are TGTGCCAGCAGCCAAATCCGGGGCGGGAGGGCCGCGTACTACGAGCAGTACTTC. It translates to CASSQIRGGRAAYYEQYF.